The present T cell receptor (beta chain) was sequenced within a study of blood T cells in healthy people across ages. CDR1 and CDR2 from the germline V gene are SGHRS and YFSETQ. CDR3 length equals 14 residues. The authors ran a second PCR of 7 to 11 cycles using a sample-barcoded 5' primer and a J-beta primer mix. TCRdb called the 5' RACE reads again in MiXCR, with one record for every CDR3 protein. There are 1.8 million or so distinct CDR3 sequences in the sample; about 39% occur only once, and more than 20% lies in the top ten. This clonotype was counted at least ten times. The junction does not match germline at one end; this may be a read error.

This sequence joins TRBV5-1 and TRBJ2-7, with TRBD1 matching 8 bases. The clonotype originates from a human donor in good health. The specimen was blood. The CDR3: CASSLQGASYEQYF. The CDR3 DNA reads as TGTGCCAGCAGCCTCCAGGGGGCTTCCTACGAGCAGTACTTC.